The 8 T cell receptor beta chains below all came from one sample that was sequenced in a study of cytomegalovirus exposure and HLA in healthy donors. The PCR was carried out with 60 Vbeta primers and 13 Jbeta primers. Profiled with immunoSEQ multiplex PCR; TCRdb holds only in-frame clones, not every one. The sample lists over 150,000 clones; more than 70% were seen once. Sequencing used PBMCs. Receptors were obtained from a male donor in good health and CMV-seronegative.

The CDR3 loop reads CASSLNAGAGNEQFF. As DNA, the CDR3 is TGTGCCAGCAGTTTAAACGCGGGAGCGGGTAATGAGCAGTTCTTC. The rearrangement uses TRBV28 and TRBJ2-1, with 7 bases lining up with TRBD2. V lost 2 bases and J lost 7; bases outside the gene matches: 8. CDR3 length: 15 amino acids. The germline V gene encodes CDR1 MDHEN and CDR2 SYDVKM.

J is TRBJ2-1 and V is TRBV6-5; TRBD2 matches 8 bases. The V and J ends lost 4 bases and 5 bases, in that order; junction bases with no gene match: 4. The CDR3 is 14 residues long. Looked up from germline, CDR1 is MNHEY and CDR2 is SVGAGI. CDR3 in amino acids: CASSWRRGDNEQFF. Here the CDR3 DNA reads TGTGCCAGCAGTTGGCGGCGGGGGGACAATGAGCAGTTCTTC.

The CDR3: CASSFPAFGQRDGYTF. The CDR3, as DNA: TGTGCCAGCAGTTTTCCCGCCTTCGGACAGCGCGATGGCTACACCTTC. The chain recombines TRBV28 with TRBJ1-2; TRBD1 is a possible D gene (6 bases). The CDR3 runs 16 residues. V lost 3 bases and J 6 bases, leaving 20 bases between the germline ends. From germline, CDR1 is MDHEN and CDR2 SYDVKM.

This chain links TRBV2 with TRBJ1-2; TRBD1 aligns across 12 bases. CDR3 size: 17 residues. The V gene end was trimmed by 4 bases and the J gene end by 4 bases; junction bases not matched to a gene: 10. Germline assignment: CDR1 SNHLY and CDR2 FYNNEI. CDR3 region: CASSAPGQGARSYGYTF. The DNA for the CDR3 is TGTGCCAGCAGTGCCCCGGGACAGGGGGCGAGAAGCTATGGCTACACCTTC.

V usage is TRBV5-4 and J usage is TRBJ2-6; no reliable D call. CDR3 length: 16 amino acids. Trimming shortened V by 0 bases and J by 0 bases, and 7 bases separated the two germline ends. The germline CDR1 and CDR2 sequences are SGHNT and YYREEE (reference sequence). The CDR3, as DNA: TGTGCCAGCAGCTTGGGAGGTTCCTCTGGGGCCAACGTCCTGACTTTC. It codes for CASSLGGSSGANVLTF.

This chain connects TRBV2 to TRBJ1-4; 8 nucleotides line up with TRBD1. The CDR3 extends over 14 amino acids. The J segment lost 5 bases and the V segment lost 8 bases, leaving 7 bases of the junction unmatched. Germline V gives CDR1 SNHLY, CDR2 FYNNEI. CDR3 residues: CASANRGGNEKLFF. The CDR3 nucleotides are TGTGCCAGCGCGAACAGGGGGGGAAATGAAAAACTGTTTTTT.

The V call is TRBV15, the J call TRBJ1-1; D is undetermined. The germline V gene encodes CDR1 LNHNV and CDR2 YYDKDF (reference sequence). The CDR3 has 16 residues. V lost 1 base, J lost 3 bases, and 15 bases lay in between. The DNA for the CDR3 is TGTGCCACCAGCAGAGGGCAGGCCCCTGTGGACACTGAAGCTTTCTTT. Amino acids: CATSRGQAPVDTEAFF.

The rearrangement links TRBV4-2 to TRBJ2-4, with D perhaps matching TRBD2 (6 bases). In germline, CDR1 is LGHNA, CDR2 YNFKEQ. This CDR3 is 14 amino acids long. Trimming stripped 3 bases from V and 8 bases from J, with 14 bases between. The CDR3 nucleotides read TGTGCCAGCAGCCAGGAGGGAGTCCCGGACATTCAGTACTTC. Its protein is CASSQEGVPDIQYF.